This TCR beta chain was obtained from a study of blood T cell repertoires in COVID-19. The CDR3 contains 15 residues. V was pared by 3 bases and J by 1 base, with 12 bases between. Germline CDR1 is MNHEY and CDR2 is SVGEGT. Sequencing was performed with immunoSEQ multiplex PCR; in TCRdb, only in-frame clones are kept and a portion is missing. The top ten hold more than 6.5% of the sample, which has about 140,000 clones, approximately 80% seen once. The rearrangement uses TRBV6-2 or TRBV6-3 and TRBJ1-1; the D is unclear. This sequence originates from a human donor in a cohort sampled during active COVID-19. Sequenced material: peripheral blood. The CDR3 DNA reads as TGTGCCAGCAGTTATCTCCAAATGAGGAACACTGAAGCTTTCTTT. This translates into CASSYLQMRNTEAFF.